This passage covers 27 T cell receptor beta chains from one sample sequenced in a study of Graves' ophthalmopathy and Graves' hyperthyroidism. For repertoire sequencing, the TCR beta CDR3 regions were amplified from RNA transcripts. HTBI primers were used in a first-round RT-PCR, which preceded a second-round multiplex PCR. TCRdb used MiXCR to reprocess the multiplex PCR reads, holding one entry per CDR3 protein. The table includes a few hundred thousand distinct CDR3 sequences, 35% to 45% detected once. Input material: peripheral blood or thyroid tissue (not recorded which). Receptors were obtained from an adult man with Graves' hyperthyroidism.

This clonotype was seen a handful of times. CDR3 in DNA: TGCGCCAGCAGCCAAGAACGGACAGGGGAGACCAACACCGGGGAGCTGTTTTTT. Its protein is CASSQERTGETNTGELFF. V usage is TRBV4-1 and J usage is TRBJ2-2; 9 bases agree with TRBD1. In germline, CDR1 is MGHRA, CDR2 YSYEKL. This CDR3 comprises 18 residues. J gave up 2 bases and V 0 bases, and 7 bases lay outside the gene matches.

The chain recombines TRBV2 with TRBJ2-7; possibly TRBD1 for D (6 bases). Trimming removed 3 bases from V and 7 bases from J, with 10 bases in between. CDR1 SNHLY and CDR2 FYNNEI come from the germline V gene. The CDR3 covers 12 residues. The CDR3 spells CASSDPGTEQYF. CDR3 DNA: TGTGCCAGCAGTGATCCTGGGACAGAGCAGTACTTC.

Ten or more counts support this clonotype. The CDR3 DNA follows: TGTGCCAGCAGCATCCTCGGTGGGGACGAGCAGTACTTC. This codes for CASSILGGDEQYF. The gene calls are TRBV7-3 and TRBJ2-7; D ambiguous. CDR3 length: 13 amino acids. Per the germline V gene, CDR1 is SGHTA and CDR2 is FQGTGA. V gave up 5 bases and J gave up 5 bases, with 13 bases separating them.

The rearrangement uses TRBV19 and TRBJ2-5; D gene unclear. The closer fit of TRBJ2-1 to the DNA end suggests the J call may be wrong. The germline V gene has CDR1 LNHDA and CDR2 SQIVND (reference sequence). This CDR3 region has 13 residues. CDR3 nucleotide sequence: TGTGCCAGTAGGTCTGGAATCTACAATGAGCAGTTCTTC. Amino acid sequence: CASRSGIYNEQFF.

In regard to this clonotype: This may be a read error, as it is one base from a much larger clone. The chain links TRBV20-1 to TRBJ2-7; D unclear. From germline, CDR1 is DFQATT and CDR2 SNEGSKA (reference sequence). The CDR3 runs 12 residues. In DNA form, the CDR3 reads TGCAGCATGGAGACCCTATACTACGAGCAGTACTTC. This codes for CSMETLYYEQYF.

This clonotype was counted a few times. The gene calls are TRBV7-9 and TRBJ1-6; D not resolved. The CDR3 contains 15 residues. V was clipped by 2 bases and J by 14 bases, with 19 bases between them. CDR1 and CDR2 (germline): SEHNR, FQNEAQ (reference sequence). The CDR3 loop reads CASSLIWQIDTALHF. The CDR3 DNA reads TGTGCCAGCAGCTTAATATGGCAGATAGATACAGCCCTCCACTTT.

This clonotype appeared many times. The chain couples TRBV7-3 to TRBJ2-7; D is possibly TRBD1 (6 bases). Deletions cut 8 bases from V and 0 bases from J, with 14 bases between. The V gene's germline CDR1 is SGHTA and CDR2 FQGTGA. The CDR3 runs 14 residues. CDR3 DNA: TGTGCCAGCTCCGTGGGGGCAAACTCCTACGAGCAGTACTTC. The encoded protein is CASSVGANSYEQYF.

The chain has TRBV7-8 and TRBJ1-1; the D gene is possibly TRBD1 (5 bases). This CDR3 contains 13 residues. Between the trimmed V and J ends, which lost 2 bases and 6 bases, there was a span of 10 bases. The germline CDR1 and CDR2 sequences are SGHVS and FQNEAQ. CDR3 in amino acids: CASSLFQGAEAFF. DNA for the CDR3: TGTGCCAGCAGCTTATTCCAGGGCGCTGAAGCTTTCTTT.

The rearrangement links TRBV5-4 to TRBJ2-5, with TRBD2 matching 10 bases. This CDR3 contains 16 residues. V shed 3 bases, J shed 5 bases, and the junction held 10 bases outside the gene matches. CDR1 is SGHNT and CDR2 is YYREEE in the germline V gene (reference sequence). CDR3 amino acids: CASSWTLAGGWETQYF. The DNA for the CDR3 is TGTGCCAGCAGCTGGACCTTAGCGGGGGGCTGGGAGACCCAGTACTTC.

Many counts were recorded for this clonotype. The chain links TRBV20-1 to TRBJ1-2; D is perhaps TRBD1 (6 bases). Looked up from germline, CDR1 is DFQATT and CDR2 is SNEGSKA (reference sequence). Trimming left V 3 bases short and J 2 bases short, with 13 bases between. This CDR3 comprises 14 residues. CDR3 coding DNA: TGCAGTGCTAGGGCCTCCCAGGGGAACTATGGCTACACCTTC. Amino acid sequence: CSARASQGNYGYTF.

This clonotype was seen many times. The genes are TRBV20-1 and TRBJ1-3, with D perhaps matching TRBD1 (6 bases). Trimming pared 5 bases from V and 1 base from J, leaving 15 bases between. The germline gives CDR1 DFQATT, CDR2 SNEGSKA (reference sequence). This CDR3 comprises 15 residues. In DNA, the CDR3 is TGCAGTGCTGCGAACAGGGAGGAATCTGGAAACACCATATATTTT. Protein sequence: CSAANREESGNTIYF.

This chain uses TRBV5-1 with TRBJ2-7, with TRBD1 as a possible D gene (7 bases). CDR3 length: 14 residues. The V gene's germline CDR1 is SGHRS and CDR2 YFSETQ. Trimming took 0 bases from V and 5 from J, leaving 12 bases between them. The CDR3 region is CASSLGLGGNEQYF. The CDR3 coding sequence is TGCGCCAGCAGCTTGGGACTAGGGGGCAACGAGCAGTACTTC.

This clonotype turned up a few times. The chain uses TRBV9 and TRBJ1-4, with D perhaps matching TRBD1 (6 bases). Germline CDR1 is SGDLS and CDR2 is YYNGEE. The V end lost 3 bases, the J end lost 8 bases, and 14 bases lay between the germline ends. The CDR3 spans 14 residues. The CDR3 DNA is TGTGCCAGCAGCGCATCAGCAGGGGACGAAAAACTGTTTTTT. Its translation: CASSASAGDEKLFF.

This clonotype occurred once. A much larger clone differs from this one at a single base, so this may be a read error. This rearrangement joins TRBV7-9 to TRBJ1-2; 9 bases are shared with TRBD1. Germline V gene data show CDR1 as SEHNR and CDR2 as FQNEAQ (reference sequence). The CDR3 covers 17 residues. The DNA of the CDR3 is TGTGCCAGCAGCTTGGACGGGACAGGGATCATAAACTATGGCCACACCTTC. This gives the protein CASSLDGTGIINYGHTF.

This clonotype was observed once. One end of the junction varies from germline; a read error may be responsible. This rearrangement joins TRBV3-1 to TRBJ2-2, with D maybe TRBD2 (5 bases). This CDR3 is built from 14 residues. Germline lookup yields CDR1 LGHDT and CDR2 YNNKEL (reference sequence). In DNA, the CDR3 is TGTGCCAGCACCCAAGCGGCGAACACCGGGGAGCTGTTTTTT. Translation: CASTQAANTGELFF.

This clonotype was observed a few times. The V call is TRBV25-1, the J call TRBJ2-3; TRBD2 matches at 10 bases. Germline V CDR1 and CDR2: MGHDK, SYGVNS. There are 14 residues in the CDR3. V dropped 6 bases and J dropped 6; count of bases not matched to a gene: 6. As DNA, the CDR3 is TGTGCCAGCAGACTAGCGGGACGAGTGGATACGCAGTATTTT. This translates into CASRLAGRVDTQYF.

V usage is TRBV29-1 and J usage is TRBJ2-7, with TRBD1 matching over 9 bases. The J segment lost 4 bases and the V segment lost 4 bases, leaving 2 bases of the junction unmatched. Germline values: CDR1 SQVTM, CDR2 ANQGSEA. The CDR3 loop spans 12 amino acids. The CDR3, as DNA: TGCAGCGTTGGAGGGACAGGGTACGAGCAGTACTTC. Translating it yields CSVGGTGYEQYF.

This clonotype showed up just a few times. The gene calls are TRBV7-9 and TRBJ2-5; 13 bases are shared with TRBD2. Germline-derived CDR1 and CDR2 are SEHNR and FQNEAQ (reference sequence). The CDR3 contains 16 residues. V lost 5 bases, J lost 6 bases, and 9 bases stayed unmatched. The chain's CDR3 is CASSPRTSGSGKTQYF. CDR3 nucleotides: TGTGCCAGCAGCCCAAGGACTAGCGGGAGTGGGAAGACCCAGTACTTC.

The rearrangement uses TRBV7-9 and TRBJ2-2, with a weak D call TRBD2 (5 bases). Germline V gene data show CDR1 as SEHNR and CDR2 as FQNEAQ (reference sequence). With 1 base removed from V and 3 bases from J, the gap between germline ends came to 15 bases. The CDR3 runs 17 residues. The CDR3, as DNA: TGTGCCAGCAGCTTAGGCGGACTCGGGGTTGACACCGGGGAGCTGTTTTTT. As protein: CASSLGGLGVDTGELFF.

Comments on this clonotype: This could be a read error, since a much larger clone is one nucleotide away. Since the CDR3 does not end with the conserved phenylalanine or tryptophan, this likely comes from a read error. The chain combines TRBV2 with TRBJ2-7; tentative D call: TRBD2 (6 bases). V lost 7 bases, J lost 1 base, and 17 bases lay in between. Germline values: CDR1 SNHLY, CDR2 FYNNEI. This CDR3 comprises 15 residues. DNA for the CDR3: TGTGCCAGCACCGAGTGGGGGGTAGGATCCTACGAGCAGTACCTC. It translates to CASTEWGVGSYEQYL.

This clonotype was counted ten times or more. The rearrangement uses TRBV5-6 and TRBJ1-1, with unresolved D. V dropped 0 bases and J dropped 12 bases, with 12 bases sitting between them. The V gene's germline CDR1 is SGHDT and CDR2 YYEEEE. The CDR3 is made up of 12 amino acids. The CDR3: CASSLADGATFF. The CDR3 nucleotides are TGTGCCAGCAGCTTGGCGGACGGCGCGACTTTCTTT.

Turning to this clonotype: A much larger clonotype is one base distant, so this may be a read error. V gene TRBV12-5 combines with J gene TRBJ1-6, with D possibly matching TRBD1 (6 bases). CDR1 and CDR2 from the germline V gene are LGHNT and FRNRAP. This CDR3 spans 15 amino acids. The ends were cut back, 5 bases at V and 7 bases at J, with 15 bases in the middle. CDR3 sequence (DNA): TGTGCTAGTGGTCCCGCCGGGACACGGAATTCACCCCTCCACTTT. Translated, it gives CASGPAGTRNSPLHF.

The genes are TRBV10-2 and TRBJ1-1, with D maybe TRBD1 (5 bases). CDR1 WSHSY and CDR2 SAAADI come from the germline V gene. The CDR3 covers 11 residues. The V gene lost 5 bases and the J gene lost 10 bases, with 11 bases spanning the gap. CDR3 in DNA: TGCGCCAGCAGTCTTTTCGGGGGAGCTTTCTTT. It codes for CASSLFGGAFF.

In this sample, this clonotype turned up many times. This chain connects TRBV15 to TRBJ2-5, with D possibly matching TRBD2 (5 bases). The ends were cut back, 0 bases at V and 9 bases at J, with 14 bases in the middle. The CDR3 is 14 residues long. Germline CDR1 reads LNHNV; CDR2 reads YYDKDF (reference sequence). The CDR3 loop reads CATSRDSARMAQYF. CDR3 bases: TGTGCCACCAGCAGAGATAGCGCCCGTATGGCCCAGTACTTC.

This clonotype came up many times. The chain uses TRBV7-8 and TRBJ1-2, with TRBD1 identical over 7 bases. With V trimmed by 2 bases and J by 7 bases, 7 bases remained unmatched. Germline CDR1 and CDR2: SGHVS and FQNEAQ. The CDR3 length is 14 residues. CDR3 DNA: TGTGCCAGCAGCTTAACGGCAGGGGGTAGTGGCTACACCTTC. Protein product: CASSLTAGGSGYTF.

This clonotype was counted only a few times. The chain uses TRBV7-9 and TRBJ2-7, with TRBD2 matching 8 bases. This CDR3 has 14 residues. Germline trimming cut 1 base from V and 3 bases from J; bases unmatched to any gene: 2. In germline, CDR1 is SEHNR, CDR2 FQNEAQ (reference sequence). The CDR3 region has the DNA TGTGCCAGCAGCTTAGGCGGGGGGTACTACGAGCAGTACTTC. It specifies CASSLGGGYYEQYF.

This clonotype was detected many times. This chain joins TRBV12-3 or TRBV12-4 and TRBJ1-2; 7 bases are a match to TRBD1. The J segment lost 8 bases and the V segment lost 8 bases, leaving 14 bases of the junction unmatched. This CDR3 has 14 residues. The chain's CDR3 is CASGPGQARIGYTF. The CDR3 DNA sequence: TGTGCCAGCGGACCCGGACAGGCTAGGATAGGCTACACCTTC.